Below, 30 T cell receptor beta chains from the same sample are listed, as sequenced in a study of blood T cell repertoires in COVID-19. Some clones are missing from TCRdb's copy, which holds only in-frame ones; the method was immunoSEQ multiplex PCR. The repertoire holds fewer than 250,000 clones, about nine tenths seen once, with 3.5% to 4.5% in the top ten. The source material was peripheral blood. Every receptor here comes from a man aged 50 to 59 with acute or convalescent COVID-19.

The chain employs TRBV7-8 and TRBJ2-1; 7 positions agree with TRBD2. The CDR3 contains 17 residues. V lost 1 base to trimming and J lost 4 bases; unmatched junction nucleotides: 10. Per germline, CDR1 SGHVS and CDR2 FQNEAQ. The CDR3, as DNA: TGTGCCAGCAGCTTAGTCCCAGAGGGACTAACTTACAATGAGCAGTTCTTC. Its protein is CASSLVPEGLTYNEQFF.

The genes are TRBV24-1 and TRBJ1-2; TRBD1 is a possible D gene (6 bases). CDR3 length: 16 residues. Germline CDR1 reads KGHDR; CDR2 reads SFDVKD. V lost 5 bases to trimming and J lost 3 bases, with 18 bases between them. The CDR3 reads CATSGQRGTADYGYTF. The CDR3, as DNA: TGTGCCACCAGTGGCCAGAGGGGGACCGCGGACTATGGCTACACCTTC.

The V and J genes are TRBV5-6 and TRBJ2-7; 7 bases are shared with TRBD1. The V segment lost 3 bases and the J segment 3 bases; nucleotides outside the gene matches: 9. This CDR3 region has 15 residues. Germline CDR1 and CDR2: SGHDT and YYEEEE. CDR3 bases: TGTGCCAGCAGCTCCCAGGGGGACAGTATCTACGAGCAGTACTTC. It codes for CASSSQGDSIYEQYF.

The count of this clone is one. V usage is TRBV6-6 and J usage is TRBJ1-1, with D perhaps matching TRBD1 (6 bases). The CDR3 extends over 17 amino acids. The germline V gene encodes CDR1 MNHNY and CDR2 SVGAGI (reference sequence). V was cut by 5 bases and J by 4 bases, with 23 bases left in between. CDR3 in amino acids: CASSPPRQAPYRTEAFF. In DNA, the CDR3 is TGTGCCAGCAGTCCACCGAGACAGGCGCCTTACCGCACTGAAGCTTTCTTT.

The chain joins TRBV5-1 to TRBJ1-2, with D possibly matching TRBD1 (5 bases). V was cut by 2 bases and J by 6 bases, with 8 bases left in between. Germline V gene sequence: CDR1 SGHRS, CDR2 YFSETQ. The CDR3 runs 12 residues. The CDR3 loop is CASSFGGDGYTF. The CDR3 region has the DNA TGCGCCAGCAGCTTCGGAGGGGATGGCTACACCTTC.

The chain is built from TRBV10-3 and TRBJ1-1; D remains unclear. The CDR3 is 13 amino acids. V was clipped by 7 bases and J by 5 bases, with 14 bases between them. In germline, CDR1 is ENHRY, CDR2 SYGVKD. CDR3 in DNA: TGTGCCATCAACGCGGGCGGGAAGACTGAAGCTTTCTTT. Protein product: CAINAGGKTEAFF.

The rearrangement links TRBV15 to TRBJ2-5, with D possibly matching TRBD1 (6 bases). CDR3 length equals 13 residues. V was shortened by 4 bases and J by 2 bases, with 8 bases between the two germline ends. CDR1 and CDR2 (germline): LNHNV, YYDKDF (reference sequence). The CDR3 DNA reads as TGTGCCACCAGCATACAGGGACAAGAGACCCAGTACTTC. This translates into CATSIQGQETQYF.

As DNA, the CDR3 is TGTGCCAGCACCACGTGGCAGGGCCCAGATACGCAGTATTTT. Residues: CASTTWQGPDTQYF. The chain carries TRBV11-2 and TRBJ2-3; D is perhaps TRBD1 (5 bases). The CDR3 extends over 14 amino acids. Germline CDR1 and CDR2: SGHAT and FQNNGV. V lost 7 bases, J lost 4 bases, and 15 bases lay in between.

This chain joins TRBV7-6 and TRBJ2-3, with TRBD2 matching over 11 bases. The CDR3 has 17 residues. The V gene's germline CDR1 is SGHVS and CDR2 FNYEAQ. The V segment lost 5 bases and the J segment 0 bases; nucleotides outside the gene matches: 7. CDR3 nucleotides: TGTGCCAGCAGCCCGCTAGCGGGGGGCACTAGCACAGATACGCAGTATTTT. Its translation is CASSPLAGGTSTDTQYF.

This chain joins TRBV6-5 and TRBJ1-3; 7 bases align to TRBD1. The length of the CDR3 is 16 residues. The ends lost 2 bases at V and 2 bases at J; junction bases unmatched: 6. Germline V lookup: CDR1 MNHEY, CDR2 SVGAGI. CDR3 nucleotide sequence: TGTGCCAGCAGTTACGGAGGGACAGCCCCTGGAAACACCATATATTTT. It specifies CASSYGGTAPGNTIYF.

The chain is built from TRBV7-9 and TRBJ1-1; tentative D call: TRBD1 (6 bases). This CDR3 spans 15 amino acids. CDR1 is SEHNR, CDR2 FQNEAQ, per germline (reference sequence). V lost 2 bases to trimming and J lost 10 bases, with 20 bases between them. CDR3 bases: TGTGCCAGCAGCTTAATCCCCCCTACAGGGCTTCGAGCTTTCTTT. It translates to CASSLIPPTGLRAFF.

V and J are TRBV20-1 and TRBJ1-1; D is undetermined. Trimming left V 7 bases short and J 7 bases short, with 4 bases between. Germline V gene sequence: CDR1 DFQATT, CDR2 SNEGSKA (reference sequence). The CDR3 is 8 residues long. The CDR3 region is CSVHEAFF. CDR3 nucleotide sequence: TGCAGTGTTCATGAAGCTTTCTTT.

J is TRBJ1-1 and V is TRBV12-3 or TRBV12-4; 10 positions agree with TRBD1. V gave up 7 bases and J gave up 4 bases; unmatched junction bases: 3. This CDR3 has 13 residues. CDR3 residues: CASTRTGGTEAFF. The CDR3 DNA is TGTGCCAGCACCCGGACAGGGGGCACTGAAGCTTTCTTT.

The chain couples TRBV9 to TRBJ1-5; D unclear. The germline V gene encodes CDR1 SGDLS and CDR2 YYNGEE. The CDR3 is 15 residues long. Trimming cost V 4 bases and J 4 bases, with 15 bases left between them. The CDR3 loop reads CASSRSDVANQPQHF. The CDR3 DNA is TGTGCCAGCAGCCGGAGTGACGTTGCAAATCAGCCCCAGCATTTT.

The chain employs TRBV7-2 and TRBJ1-2, with D maybe TRBD1 (6 bases). The V gene's germline CDR1 is SGHTA and CDR2 FQGNSA. The ends were cut back, 5 bases at V and 3 bases at J, with 16 bases in the middle. This CDR3 comprises 15 residues. The CDR3 loop is CASSGRGRGDYGYTF. CDR3 DNA: TGTGCCAGCAGCGGCCGGGGCAGGGGCGACTATGGCTACACCTTC. Full variable domain (outside the CDR3, taken from reference TRBV7-2 and TRBJ1-2): GAGVSQSPSNKVTEKGKDVELRCDPISGHTALYWYRQSLGQGLEFLIYFQGNSAPDKSGLPSDRFSAERTGGSVSTLTIQRTQQEDSAVYLCASSGRGRGDYGYTFGSGTRLTVV.

The CDR3 bases are TGCGCCAGCAGTGCGGCGGACAGGGCGTATGGCTACACCTTC. Its translation: CASSAADRAYGYTF. The chain links TRBV10-1 to TRBJ1-2, with TRBD1 matching 8 bases. CDR1 is WNHNN and CDR2 is SYGVQD in the germline V gene (reference sequence). V was clipped by 4 bases and J by 5 bases; unmatched bases: 6. This CDR3 is 14 amino acids long.

This chain uses TRBV25-1 with TRBJ1-1; tentative D call: TRBD1 (5 bases). Germline CDR1 and CDR2: MGHDK and SYGVNS. The ends were cut back, 6 bases at V and 1 base at J, with 15 bases in the middle. The CDR3 extends over 15 amino acids. As DNA, the CDR3 is TGTGCCAGCAGGCCCGGGGGGGGATCGAACACTGAAGCTTTCTTT. Amino acid sequence: CASRPGGGSNTEAFF.

The rearrangement links TRBV3-1 (or the pseudogene TRBV3-2) to TRBJ2-1; TRBD2 is a possible D gene (5 bases). V lost 4 bases and J lost 5, with 15 bases in between. Germline lookup yields CDR1 LGHDT and CDR2 YNNKEL (reference sequence). The CDR3 has 15 amino acids. CDR3 bases: TGTGCCAGCAGCCCGCCCCTGAGGGATAACAATGAGCAGTTCTTC. Translation gives CASSPPLRDNNEQFF.

The chain combines TRBV18 with TRBJ1-5; no clear D gene. The V gene lost 3 bases and the J gene lost 2 bases, with 11 bases spanning the gap. The CDR3 has 15 amino acids. Germline CDR1 reads KGHSH; CDR2 reads LQKENI. The DNA of the CDR3 is TGTGCCAGCTCACCCCTAAGGGAGGGCAATCAGCCCCAGCATTTT. It specifies CASSPLREGNQPQHF.

This chain connects TRBV19 to TRBJ1-2; 7 positions agree with TRBD1. Germline CDR1 reads LNHDA; CDR2 reads SQIVND (reference sequence). This CDR3 is 15 amino acids long. With 0 bases clipped from V and 2 bases from J, the junction kept 3 bases outside the gene matches. The CDR3 loop is CASSIEGTANYGYTF. CDR3 nucleotide sequence: TGTGCCAGTAGTATAGAGGGGACAGCCAACTATGGCTACACCTTC.

The chain joins TRBV19 to TRBJ1-1, with D tentatively TRBD1 (5 bases). The germline V gene has CDR1 LNHDA and CDR2 SQIVND (reference sequence). The CDR3 contains 15 residues. Trimming left V 5 bases short and J 0 bases short, with 13 bases between. CDR3 nucleotides: TGTGCCAGTAGTTTCCACGGGGGGTTGAACACTGAAGCTTTCTTT. This gives the protein CASSFHGGLNTEAFF.

The chain is built from TRBV5-1 and TRBJ1-3; D ambiguous. This CDR3 comprises 14 residues. V dropped 4 bases and J dropped 6 bases, with 14 bases sitting between them. The germline gives CDR1 SGHRS, CDR2 YFSETQ. The DNA for the CDR3 is TGCGCCAGCAGCCAGGCCGCCGGTCCAAACACCATATATTTT. This translates into CASSQAAGPNTIYF.

This clone was counted a few times. This chain uses TRBV7-3 with TRBJ2-5, with 7 positions matching TRBD1. J gave up 4 bases and V 1 base, and 9 bases lay outside the gene matches. CDR1 is SGHTA, CDR2 FQGTGA, per germline. This CDR3 contains 16 residues. The CDR3 bases are TGTGCCAGCAGCTTAAGAAGACAGGGAGAGCGAGAGACCCAGTACTTC. Its protein product is CASSLRRQGERETQYF. Supplemented by reference TRBV7-3 and TRBJ2-5, the full variable domain reads GAGVSQTPSNKVTEKGKYVELRCDPISGHTALYWYRQSLGQGPEFLIYFQGTGAADDSGLPNDRFFAVRPEGSVSTLKIQRTERGDSAVYLCASSLRRQGERETQYFGPGTRLLVL.

The chain combines TRBV19 with TRBJ2-5; 8 bases map to TRBD2. The germline gives CDR1 LNHDA, CDR2 SQIVND (reference sequence). V lost 6 bases, J lost 5 bases, and 14 bases stayed unmatched. This CDR3 is built from 16 residues. CDR3 in amino acids: CASRSGASGRWETQYF. For the CDR3, the DNA is TGTGCCAGTAGATCGGGGGCTAGCGGGCGGTGGGAGACCCAGTACTTC.

The chain couples TRBV10-3 to TRBJ1-1; 8 bases fit TRBD1. V was clipped by 2 bases and J by 2 bases; unmatched bases: 4. The CDR3 runs 15 residues. The V gene's germline CDR1 is ENHRY and CDR2 SYGVKD. CDR3 protein: CAISETGTGNTEAFF. CDR3 DNA sequence: TGTGCCATCAGTGAGACCGGGACAGGAAACACTGAAGCTTTCTTT.

The V and J genes are TRBV2 and TRBJ1-2, with D unclear. The CDR3 loop spans 11 amino acids. The germline V and J ends were trimmed by 6 bases and 8 bases, with 10 bases remaining between them. In germline, CDR1 is SNHLY, CDR2 FYNNEI. CDR3 nucleotides: TGTGCCAGCAGGGTGGGCGAGGGCTACACCTTC. Its protein product is CASRVGEGYTF.

The J gene is TRBJ1-1, the V gene TRBV5-1; TRBD1 matches 12 bases. After removal of 3 bases from V and 6 bases from J, the junction contained 15 bases not matched to a gene. Germline V gives CDR1 SGHRS, CDR2 YFSETQ. This CDR3 is built from 18 residues. CDR3 bases: TGCGCCAGCAGCTCTCTAACCGGGACAGGGGGCGTCTGGGCTGAAGCTTTCTTT. It yields the protein CASSSLTGTGGVWAEAFF.

The chain carries TRBV5-1 and TRBJ1-1; D unclear. Germline-derived CDR1 and CDR2 are SGHRS and YFSETQ. The CDR3 extends over 15 amino acids. Deletions cut 0 bases from V and 1 base from J, with 10 bases between. The CDR3 bases are TGCGCCAGCAGCTTGGGCGGCAGCCGGAACACTGAAGCTTTCTTT. Residues: CASSLGGSRNTEAFF.

The rearrangement joins TRBV6-6 to TRBJ1-1; 7 positions match TRBD1. The V and J ends lost 0 bases and 1 base, in that order; junction bases with no gene match: 2. Germline CDR1 and CDR2: MNHNY and SVGAGI (reference sequence). The CDR3 covers 15 residues. The CDR3 is CASSYSGQRNTEAFF. The CDR3 nucleotides read TGTGCCAGCAGTTACTCGGGACAGCGGAACACTGAAGCTTTCTTT.

The chain recombines TRBV19 with TRBJ2-2; D perhaps matches TRBD2 (5 bases). The CDR3 is 14 residues long. Germline loops: CDR1 LNHDA, CDR2 SQIVND (reference sequence). Trimming shortened V by 7 bases and J by 3 bases, and 12 bases separated the two germline ends. The CDR3: CASTGPGYTGELFF. As DNA, the CDR3 is TGTGCCAGTACCGGTCCGGGGTACACCGGGGAGCTGTTTTTT.